This TCR beta chain appears in the sequencing data of a study of cytomegalovirus exposure and HLA in healthy donors. Regarding the study as a whole: Later analysis suggested most CMV-associated TCR beta chains were HLA-restricted.

The PCR was carried out with 60 Vbeta primers and 13 Jbeta primers. Clones were sequenced by immunoSEQ multiplex PCR, and TCRdb holds only the in-frame ones, with some missing. The table has 65,000 to 90,000 clones, 80% to 90% seen once. The V gene's germline CDR1 is SQVTM and CDR2 ANQGSEA. V lost 4 bases and J lost 6, with 12 bases in between. The CDR3 loop spans 13 amino acids. Comments on this clone: The antigen is undetermined.

Sequenced material: PBMCs. This chain links TRBV29-1 with TRBJ2-2; TRBD2 might be the D (5 bases). The origin of this receptor is a woman in her twenties or thirties in good health and CMV-seronegative. The CDR3 DNA follows: TGCAGCGTTGGGAGTCTAGCAGCCGGGGAGCTGTTTTTT. Its translation: CSVGSLAAGELFF.